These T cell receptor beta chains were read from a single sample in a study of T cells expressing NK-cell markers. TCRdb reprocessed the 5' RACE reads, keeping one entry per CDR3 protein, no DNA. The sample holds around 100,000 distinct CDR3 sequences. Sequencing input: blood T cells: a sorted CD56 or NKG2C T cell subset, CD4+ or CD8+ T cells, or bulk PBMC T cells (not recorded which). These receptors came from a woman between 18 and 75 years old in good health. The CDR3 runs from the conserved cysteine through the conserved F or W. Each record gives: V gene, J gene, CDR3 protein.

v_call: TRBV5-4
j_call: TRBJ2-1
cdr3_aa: CASTYSPGASGYTEQFF

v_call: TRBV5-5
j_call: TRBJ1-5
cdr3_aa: CASSLRDPLYQPQHF

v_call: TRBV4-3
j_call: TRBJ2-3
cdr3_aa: CASSIRLVGAGEDTQYF

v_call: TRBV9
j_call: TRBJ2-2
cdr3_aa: CASSETRTGELFF

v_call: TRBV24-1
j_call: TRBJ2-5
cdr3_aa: CATNARYSETQYF

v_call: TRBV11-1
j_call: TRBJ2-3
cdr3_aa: CASSLPERLAEPTDTQYF

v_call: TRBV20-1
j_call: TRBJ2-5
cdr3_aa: CSARDRLAGWDYF

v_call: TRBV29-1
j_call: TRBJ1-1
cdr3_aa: CSVDYTLNAEAFF

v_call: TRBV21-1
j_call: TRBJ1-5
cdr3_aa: CASTIRGDQPQHF

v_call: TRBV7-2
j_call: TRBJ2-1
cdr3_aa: CASSPDWGGNEQFF

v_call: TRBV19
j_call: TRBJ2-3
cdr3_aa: CASSIEEASGTSGGADTQYF

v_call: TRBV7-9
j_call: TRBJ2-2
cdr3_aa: CASSFGLRGRTGELFF

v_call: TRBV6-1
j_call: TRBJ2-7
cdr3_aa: CASRVQGSYEQYF

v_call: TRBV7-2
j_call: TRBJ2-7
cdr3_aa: CASSFGLAYEQYF

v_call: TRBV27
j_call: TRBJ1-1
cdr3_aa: CASSLAGAGTEAFF

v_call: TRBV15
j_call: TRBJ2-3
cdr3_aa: CATSKTVGLAAAPRDTQYF

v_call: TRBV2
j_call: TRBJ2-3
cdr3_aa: CASSPPAATQYF

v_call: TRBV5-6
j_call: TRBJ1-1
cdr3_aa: CASSLNPIGVNTEAFF

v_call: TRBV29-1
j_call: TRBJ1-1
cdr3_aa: CSVEKTDSNTEAFF

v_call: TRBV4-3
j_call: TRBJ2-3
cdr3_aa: CASSHAPGLALDTQYF

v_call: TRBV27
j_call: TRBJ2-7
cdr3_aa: CASSLSGTPSYEQYF

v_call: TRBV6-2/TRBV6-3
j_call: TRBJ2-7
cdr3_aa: CASSYSSAGYPPYEQYF

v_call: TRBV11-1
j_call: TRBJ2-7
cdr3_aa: CASSESSYEQYF

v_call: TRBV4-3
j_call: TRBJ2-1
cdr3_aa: CASSPRQGSPSYNEQFF

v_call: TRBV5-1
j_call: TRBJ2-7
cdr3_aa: CASSLVRESEQYF

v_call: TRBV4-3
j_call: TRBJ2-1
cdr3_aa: CASSQRTSPVYNEQFF

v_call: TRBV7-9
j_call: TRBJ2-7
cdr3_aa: CASSSGLAGLYEQYF

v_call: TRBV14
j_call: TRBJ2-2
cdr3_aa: CASSLQGARTGELFF

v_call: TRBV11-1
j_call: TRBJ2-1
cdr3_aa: CASSPPTTGVTAYNEQFF

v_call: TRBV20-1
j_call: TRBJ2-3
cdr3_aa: CSATGYRTDTQYF

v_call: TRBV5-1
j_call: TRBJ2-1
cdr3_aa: CASRGGVDYEQFF

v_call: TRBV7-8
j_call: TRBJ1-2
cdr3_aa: CASSSMTANYGYTF

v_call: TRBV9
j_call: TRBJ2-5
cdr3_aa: CASSTGQGTQYF

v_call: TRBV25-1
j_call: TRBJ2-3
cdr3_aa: CASSVSTDTQYF

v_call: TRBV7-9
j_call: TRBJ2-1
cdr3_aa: CASSLVLPGVVQFF